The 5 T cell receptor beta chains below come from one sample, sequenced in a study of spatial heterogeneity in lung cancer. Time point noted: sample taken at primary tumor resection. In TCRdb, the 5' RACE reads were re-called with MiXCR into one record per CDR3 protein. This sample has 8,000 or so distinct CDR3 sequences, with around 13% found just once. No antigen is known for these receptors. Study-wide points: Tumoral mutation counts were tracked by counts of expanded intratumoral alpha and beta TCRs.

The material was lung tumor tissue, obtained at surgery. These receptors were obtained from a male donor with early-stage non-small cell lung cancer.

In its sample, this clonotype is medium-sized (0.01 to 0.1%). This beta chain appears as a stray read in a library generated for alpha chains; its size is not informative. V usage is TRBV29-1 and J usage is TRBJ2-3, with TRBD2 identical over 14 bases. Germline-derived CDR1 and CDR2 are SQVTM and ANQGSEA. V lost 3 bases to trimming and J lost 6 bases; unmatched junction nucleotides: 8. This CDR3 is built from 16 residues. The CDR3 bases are TGCAGCGTTGAGCCCCGGGGACTAGCGGGAGTGGATACGCAGTATTTT. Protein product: CSVEPRGLAGVDTQYF.

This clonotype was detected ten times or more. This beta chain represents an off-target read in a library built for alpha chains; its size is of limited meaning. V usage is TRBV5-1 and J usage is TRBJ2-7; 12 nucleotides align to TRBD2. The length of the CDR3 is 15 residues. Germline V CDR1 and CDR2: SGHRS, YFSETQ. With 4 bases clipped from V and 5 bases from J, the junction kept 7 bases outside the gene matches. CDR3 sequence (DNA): TGCGCCAGCAGCACTCTCGGACTAGCGGGGAACGAGCAGTACTTC. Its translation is CASSTLGLAGNEQYF.

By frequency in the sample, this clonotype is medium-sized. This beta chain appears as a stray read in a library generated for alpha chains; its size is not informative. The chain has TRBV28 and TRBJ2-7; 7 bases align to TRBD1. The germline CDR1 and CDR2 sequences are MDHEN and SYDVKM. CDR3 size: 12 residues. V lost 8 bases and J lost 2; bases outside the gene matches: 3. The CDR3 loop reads CASRGQAYEQYF. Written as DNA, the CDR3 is TGTGCCAGCCGCGGACAGGCCTACGAGCAGTACTTC.

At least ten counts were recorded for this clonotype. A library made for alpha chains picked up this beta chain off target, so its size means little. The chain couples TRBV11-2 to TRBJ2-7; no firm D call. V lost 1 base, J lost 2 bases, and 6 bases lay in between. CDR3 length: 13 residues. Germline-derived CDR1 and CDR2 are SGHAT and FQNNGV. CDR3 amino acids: CASSLGATYEQYF. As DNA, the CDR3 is TGTGCCAGCAGCTTAGGGGCGACCTACGAGCAGTACTTC.

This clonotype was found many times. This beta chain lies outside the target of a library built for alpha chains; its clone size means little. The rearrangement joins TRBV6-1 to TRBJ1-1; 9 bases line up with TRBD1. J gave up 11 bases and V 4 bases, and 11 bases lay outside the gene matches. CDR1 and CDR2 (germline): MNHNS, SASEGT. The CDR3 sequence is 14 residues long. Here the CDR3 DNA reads TGTGCCAGCAGTGGACCCCGACAGGGGGTGGGGGCTTTCTTT. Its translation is CASSGPRQGVGAFF.